The source of this T cell receptor beta chain is a study of OX40 agonist ivuxolimab in advanced cancers. Broader study findings: Researchers report that CD8+ T cells had, on average, more expanded clones than CD4+.

TCRdb's table, derived via immunoSEQ multiplex PCR, lists solely in-frame clones and lacks some. Found here are 60,000 to 70,000 clones, 80% to 90% of them singletons; the top ten hold around 1.6%. On this clone itself: Its antigen remains unidentified.

The CDR3 sequence is 15 residues long. Germline CDR1 is GTSNPN and CDR2 is SVGIG (reference sequence). Trimming cost V 3 bases and J 2 bases; bases outside gene matches: 7. The V call is TRBV30, the J call TRBJ1-1; TRBD1 agrees at 9 bases. This clonotype originated in an adult with an advanced solid tumor such as melanoma, head and neck, liver or kidney cancer. The specimen was CD4+ or CD8+ T cells sorted from blood, collected in a trial of the OX40 agonist ivuxolimab. CDR3 in DNA: TGTGCCTGGAGGCCTAGGGACAGGGTCAACACTGAAGCTTTCTTT. It yields the protein CAWRPRDRVNTEAFF.